These 32 T cell receptor beta chains were all obtained from the same sample, sequenced in a study of T cell repertoires in cytomegalovirus infection. TCRdb re-derived calls from the reads in MiXCR, one entry per CDR3 protein. Of about 310,000 distinct CDR3 sequences in the sample, about 25% were seen once. These receptors are not linked to any known antigen. The specimen was cultured PBMCs, collected from culture after CMV antigen stimulation. The receptors here all came from a human donor in good health (CMV status not recorded). Some clones in this sample may be carry-over from other donors' samples.

This clonotype was seen at least ten times. This sequence joins TRBV7-2 and TRBJ2-3; D ambiguous. Trimming cost V 2 bases and J 0 bases, with 9 bases left between them. The CDR3 runs 15 residues. In germline, CDR1 is SGHTA, CDR2 FQGNSA. The CDR3 DNA follows: TGTGCCAGCAGCTTATCCCGAGCTAGCACAGATACGCAGTATTTT. It yields the protein CASSLSRASTDTQYF.

This clonotype has more than one count but fewer than ten. CDR3 DNA sequence: TGCGCCAGCAGCCAAGGTACAGGGGACACTGAAGCTTTCTTT. Translation: CASSQGTGDTEAFF. V gene TRBV4-3 combines with J gene TRBJ1-1; TRBD1 matches 7 bases. This CDR3 contains 14 residues. Germline CDR1 reads LGHNA; CDR2 reads YSLEER. V lost 1 base to trimming and J lost 3 bases; unmatched junction nucleotides: 2.

Only a few counts were recorded for this clonotype. The chain carries TRBV28 and TRBJ2-3; 11 bases agree with TRBD2. The CDR3 is made up of 14 amino acids. From germline, CDR1 is MDHEN and CDR2 SYDVKM. V shed 7 bases and J 10 bases; nucleotides not matched to a gene: 10. The CDR3 sequence: CASTIAGGLDAQYF. As DNA, the CDR3 is TGTGCCAGCACCATAGCGGGAGGGCTTGATGCGCAGTATTTT.

This clonotype was seen ten or more times. V usage is TRBV7-2 and J usage is TRBJ1-3; TRBD1 matches at 7 bases. With V trimmed by 1 base and J by 0 bases, 9 bases remained unmatched. Germline V gene lookup returns CDR1 SGHTA and CDR2 FQGNSA. The CDR3 has 18 residues. The CDR3 DNA sequence: TGTGCCAGCAGCTTAGTCCCGGGACAGAGCAGCTCTGGAAACACCATATATTTT. Its translation: CASSLVPGQSSSGNTIYF.

The genes are TRBV4-1 and TRBJ2-3; TRBD1 might be the D (6 bases). The CDR3 has 15 residues. The germline V gene has CDR1 MGHRA and CDR2 YSYEKL. V shed 2 bases and J shed 6 bases, with 15 bases lying between them. The CDR3 nucleotides read TGCGCCAGCAGCCAACAGGGGCCAGATGGGGATACGCAGTATTTT. Residues: CASSQQGPDGDTQYF.

The table lists this clonotype with a few counts. The chain carries TRBV25-1 and TRBJ2-7; D possibly uses TRBD1 or TRBD2 (6 bases each). Trimming cost V 1 base and J 3 bases, with 19 bases left between them. CDR3 length: 17 residues. CDR1 MGHDK and CDR2 SYGVNS come from the germline V gene. CDR3 nucleotides: TGTGCCAGCAGTGAATTTGGCCCGGGGGCCCGTTTCTACGAGCAGTACTTC. Translation: CASSEFGPGARFYEQYF.

The chain couples TRBV11-1 to TRBJ1-3; D uncertain. Germline V gene data show CDR1 as SGHAT and CDR2 as FQDESV (reference sequence). V dropped 5 bases and J dropped 5 bases, with 13 bases sitting between them. This CDR3 spans 14 amino acids. This CDR3 reads CASSLPGRRNTIYF. The CDR3 nucleotides read TGTGCCAGCAGCCTCCCTGGAAGAAGAAACACCATATATTTT.

The chain recombines TRBV20-1 with TRBJ1-1; the D is unclear. Per germline, CDR1 DFQATT and CDR2 SNEGSKA (reference sequence). This CDR3 has 13 residues. Trimming took 0 bases from V and 7 from J, leaving 12 bases between them. The CDR3 region has the DNA TGCAGTGCTAGAGATCCCAGAACAGTTGAAGCTTTCTTT. This translates into CSARDPRTVEAFF.

This clonotype appeared a few times. V is TRBV12-3 or TRBV12-4 and J is TRBJ1-2; no definite D call. The CDR3 contains 15 residues. Trimming removed 1 base from V and 4 bases from J, with 13 bases in between. This CDR3 is CASSLDGFAIYGYTF. The CDR3 DNA is TGTGCCAGCAGTTTAGATGGGTTCGCGATCTATGGCTACACCTTC.

In this sample, this clonotype turned up many times. This chain joins TRBV6-6 and TRBJ2-7, with a possible D match to TRBD1 (5 bases). From germline, CDR1 is MNHNY and CDR2 SVGAGI (reference sequence). The germline V and J ends were trimmed by 2 bases and 2 bases, with 10 bases remaining between them. The CDR3 length is 14 residues. In nucleotides, the CDR3 is TGTGCCAGCAGTTACGAGTGGGGCACCTACGAGCAGTACTTC. Its protein product is CASSYEWGTYEQYF.

This sequence joins TRBV7-9 and TRBJ1-6, with 8 positions matching TRBD1. Germline CDR1 is SEHNR and CDR2 is FQNEAQ (reference sequence). The CDR3 has 15 residues. The V gene end was trimmed by 4 bases and the J gene end by 10 bases; junction bases not matched to a gene: 9. CDR3 sequence (DNA): TGTGCCAGCAGCTCGGCAGGGGGCCATCTATCACCCCTCCACTTT. Translation gives CASSSAGGHLSPLHF.

V is TRBV29-1 and J is TRBJ2-2, with TRBD1 as a possible D gene (6 bases). Germline V lookup: CDR1 SQVTM, CDR2 ANQGSEA. The CDR3 extends over 13 amino acids. Trimming shortened V by 8 bases and J by 4 bases, and 14 bases separated the two germline ends. The DNA for the CDR3 is TGCAGCATCAGGGGTATCGGCACCGGGGAGCTGTTTTTT. The encoded protein is CSIRGIGTGELFF.

This sequence joins TRBV6-6 and TRBJ2-6; 7 bases align to TRBD1. This CDR3 is built from 18 residues. Germline CDR1 reads MNHNY; CDR2 reads SVGAGI (reference sequence). Germline trimming cut 7 bases from V and 0 bases from J; bases unmatched to any gene: 12. The CDR3 sequence: CASTFRTGALSGANVLTF. In nucleotides, the CDR3 is TGTGCCAGCACCTTCCGGACAGGCGCGCTCTCTGGGGCCAACGTCCTGACTTTC.

This clonotype came up a few times. The chain employs TRBV14 and TRBJ1-1; TRBD1 is a possible D gene (5 bases). There are 14 residues in the CDR3. The V gene's germline CDR1 is SGHDN and CDR2 FVKESK. Trimming removed 6 bases at V and 4 bases at J, with 15 bases between. DNA of the CDR3: TGTGCCAGCAGTCTACTCGGGGGTAGCACTGAAGCTTTCTTT. Translation gives CASSLLGGSTEAFF.

CDR3 DNA: TGTGCCAGCAGTGAAATGGGTTTAATAGCGGGACCCCACAATGAGCAGTTCTTC. Protein: CASSEMGLIAGPHNEQFF. The chain has TRBV25-1 and TRBJ2-1; 8 nucleotides align to TRBD2. The CDR3 sequence is 18 residues long. Germline V CDR1 and CDR2: MGHDK, SYGVNS. J gave up 5 bases and V 2 bases, and 14 bases lay outside the gene matches.

The V and J genes are TRBV4-1 and TRBJ2-3, with 13 bases lining up with TRBD2. CDR1 and CDR2 (germline): MGHRA, YSYEKL. CDR3 length: 18 residues. Trimming cost V 4 bases and J 1 base; bases outside gene matches: 8. CDR3 DNA: TGCGCCAGCAGCCCCAGACTAGCGGGAGGCCCTGGCACAGATACGCAGTATTTT. Its translation is CASSPRLAGGPGTDTQYF.

This clonotype was counted only a few times. In nucleotides, the CDR3 is TGTGCCAGCAGCTTAAGGCAGGGTAATTCACCCCTCCACTTT. Its protein is CASSLRQGNSPLHF. The V call is TRBV7-9, the J call TRBJ1-6; tentatively, D is TRBD1 (5 bases). CDR1 and CDR2 from the germline V gene are SEHNR and FQNEAQ (reference sequence). The V end was cut by 2 bases, the J end by 6 bases, with 8 bases between. CDR3 size: 14 residues. The variable domain in full, completed from reference TRBV7-9 and TRBJ1-6, reads DTGVSQNPRHKITKRGQNVTFRCDPISEHNRLYWYRQTLGQGPEFLTYFQNEAQLEKSRLLSDRFSAERPKGSFSTLEIQRTEQGDSAMYLCASSLRQGNSPLHFGNGTRLTVT.

The chain is built from TRBV18 and TRBJ2-7, with 9 positions matching TRBD1. Looked up from germline, CDR1 is KGHSH and CDR2 is LQKENI. With 0 bases clipped from V and 2 bases from J, the junction kept 2 bases outside the gene matches. The CDR3 totals 15 residues. The CDR3 coding sequence is TGTGCCAGCTCACCACCCGGGACAGGGCCCTACGAGCAGTACTTC. Translated, it gives CASSPPGTGPYEQYF.

The chain joins TRBV29-1 to TRBJ2-2; 9 bases match TRBD1. CDR1 and CDR2 from the germline V gene are SQVTM and ANQGSEA. The ends lost 6 bases at V and 13 bases at J; junction bases unmatched: 12. The CDR3 totals 13 residues. CDR3 sequence: CSVGQGSIGRLFF. The DNA for the CDR3 is TGCAGCGTGGGACAGGGAAGTATCGGGAGGCTGTTTTTT.

The chain is built from TRBV20-1 and TRBJ1-6, with D perhaps TRBD1 (6 bases). V was cut by 3 bases and J by 6 bases, with 9 bases left in between. In germline, CDR1 is DFQATT, CDR2 SNEGSKA (reference sequence). This CDR3 spans 13 amino acids. CDR3 amino acids: CSARWDINSPLHF. For the CDR3, the DNA is TGCAGTGCTAGGTGGGACATTAATTCACCCCTCCACTTT.

This clonotype was detected a few times. V and J are TRBV29-1 and TRBJ2-1, with D perhaps matching TRBD1 or TRBD2 (6 bases each). CDR3 length: 15 residues. CDR1 SQVTM and CDR2 ANQGSEA come from the germline V gene. V lost 1 base and J 7 bases, leaving 17 bases between the germline ends. In DNA form, the CDR3 reads TGCAGCGTTGAAGTGTGGGGGGCAATGGGAAATGAGCAGTTCTTC. Translating it yields CSVEVWGAMGNEQFF.

In its sample, this clonotype was seen many times. This sequence joins TRBV6-2 or TRBV6-3 and TRBJ2-7; 8 nucleotides agree with TRBD2. Germline lookup yields CDR1 MNHEY and CDR2 SVGEGT. Trimming cost V 7 bases and J 3 bases; bases outside gene matches: 5. The CDR3 has 13 residues. Here the CDR3 DNA reads TGTGCCAGCAAAGCTAGCGGGCGCTACGAGCAGTACTTC. Its translation: CASKASGRYEQYF.

This rearrangement joins TRBV11-2 to TRBJ2-1; weak D call: TRBD1 (6 bases). The CDR3 is 14 residues long. V shed 5 bases and J shed 10 bases, with 18 bases lying between them. Germline V gives CDR1 SGHAT, CDR2 FQNNGV. In DNA, the CDR3 is TGTGCCAGCAGCCAGGGGTTACCCAGAGAGGAGCAGTTCTTC. Encoded protein: CASSQGLPREEQFF. The full variable domain, with the rest looked up from reference TRBV11-2 and TRBJ2-1, is EAGVAQSPRYKIIEKRQSVAFWCNPISGHATLYWYQQILGQGPKLLIQFQNNGVVDDSQLPKDRFSAERLKGVDSTLKIQPAKLEDSAVYLCASSQGLPREEQFFGPGTRLTVL.

This clonotype appeared a few times. V usage is TRBV6-2 or TRBV6-3 and J usage is TRBJ1-2; D is possibly TRBD1 (6 bases). CDR1 is MNHEY, CDR2 SVGEGT, per germline. The germline V and J ends were trimmed by 2 bases and 0 bases, with 10 bases remaining between them. This CDR3 is built from 15 residues. The CDR3 coding sequence is TGTGCCAGCAGTTACGTGGACAGACCTAACTATGGCTACACCTTC. Its translation is CASSYVDRPNYGYTF.

This clonotype has at least ten counts. The chain uses TRBV7-2 and TRBJ2-7; 7 nucleotides line up with TRBD2. J gave up 5 bases and V 4 bases, and 11 bases lay outside the gene matches. This CDR3 has 15 amino acids. The germline CDR1 and CDR2 sequences are SGHTA and FQGNSA. CDR3 sequence (DNA): TGTGCCAGCAGCTACTTCGCGGGAGTTCTAGACGAGCAGTACTTC. Translation gives CASSYFAGVLDEQYF.

The J gene is TRBJ1-6, the V gene TRBV4-3; D gene ambiguous. V lost 1 base and J 9 bases, leaving 13 bases between the germline ends. Germline CDR1 LGHNA, CDR2 YSLEER. The CDR3 consists of 15 residues. CDR3 region: CASSQVVGGPSPLHF. The CDR3 DNA reads TGCGCCAGCAGCCAAGTGGTAGGCGGACCTTCACCCCTCCACTTT.

This clonotype was counted only a few times. The rearrangement uses TRBV11-2 and TRBJ2-5; D is unclear. From germline, CDR1 is SGHAT and CDR2 FQNNGV. V was trimmed by 0 bases and J by 2 bases, leaving 10 bases between them. The CDR3 extends over 15 amino acids. CDR3 sequence (DNA): TGTGCCAGCAGCTTAGAGGGGAAAGCACAAGAGACCCAGTACTTC. The encoded protein is CASSLEGKAQETQYF. Drawing the rest from reference TRBV11-2 and TRBJ2-5, the complete variable domain is EAGVAQSPRYKIIEKRQSVAFWCNPISGHATLYWYQQILGQGPKLLIQFQNNGVVDDSQLPKDRFSAERLKGVDSTLKIQPAKLEDSAVYLCASSLEGKAQETQYFGPGTRLLVL.

The sample holds a few counts of this clonotype. The rearrangement joins TRBV19 to TRBJ2-1; 7 positions agree with TRBD2. Trimming cost V 5 bases and J 4 bases; bases outside gene matches: 5. Germline loops: CDR1 LNHDA, CDR2 SQIVND (reference sequence). The CDR3 runs to 14 residues. CDR3 DNA: TGTGCCAGTAGTCCCAGCGGGGTATACAATGAGCAGTTCTTC. It specifies CASSPSGVYNEQFF.

The chain recombines TRBV12-3 or TRBV12-4 with TRBJ1-2, with TRBD1 as a possible D gene (6 bases). V was cut by 6 bases and J by 5 bases, with 10 bases left in between. The CDR3 contains 12 residues. CDR3 nucleotide sequence: TGTGCCAGCAGCCGGGGGCTGTATGGCTACACCTTC. Its translation is CASSRGLYGYTF.

This clonotype was observed a few times. Mismatch with germline at one junction end may stem from a read error. The rearrangement links TRBV7-6 to TRBJ2-1, with 10 nucleotides matching TRBD2. The CDR3 is 16 amino acids. CDR1 and CDR2 (germline): SGHVS, FNYEAQ. Written as DNA, the CDR3 is TGTGCCAGCAGCCTAGCGGGAGCGGGAGGAGGCAATGAGCAGTTCTTC. Its translation: CASSLAGAGGGNEQFF.

There are many counts of this clonotype. This chain joins TRBV7-2 and TRBJ2-1; 14 nucleotides align to TRBD2. The CDR3 consists of 18 residues. Germline V gene sequence: CDR1 SGHTA, CDR2 FQGNSA. After removal of 0 bases from V and 4 bases from J, the junction contained 5 bases not matched to a gene. The CDR3 sequence: CASSLAGGTSGGYNEQFF. The CDR3 coding sequence is TGTGCCAGCAGCTTAGCGGGAGGGACTAGCGGGGGTTACAATGAGCAGTTCTTC.

This chain connects TRBV18 to TRBJ1-2, with TRBD1 matching 7 bases. Unmatched junction bases numbered 5, after V lost 6 bases and J lost 7 bases. The CDR3 has 12 amino acids. Germline-derived CDR1 and CDR2 are KGHSH and LQKENI. In nucleotides, the CDR3 is TGTGCCAGCTCTCAGACAGGGTCTGGCTACACCTTC. Its translation is CASSQTGSGYTF. The variable domain in full, with the rest retrieved from reference TRBV18 and TRBJ1-2, is NAGVMQNPRHLVRRRGQEARLRCSPMKGHSHVYWYRQLPEEGLKFMVYLQKENIIDESGMPKERFSAEFPKEGPSILRIQQVVRGDSAAYFCASSQTGSGYTFGSGTRLTVV.